This TCR beta chain was identified during a study of blood T cell repertoires in COVID-19. About the study: Sites in the United States, Italy and Spain provided acute and convalescent COVID-19 samples.

Using immunoSEQ multiplex PCR, the repertoire was profiled, and TCRdb retains in-frame clones only, with some absent. This table holds 400,000 to 450,000 clones, about 91% found once. The trim removed 4 bases at V and 1 base at J, leaving 3 bases unmatched. The CDR3 covers 15 residues. In germline, CDR1 is LNHDA, CDR2 SQIVND (reference sequence). This chain connects TRBV19 to TRBJ2-3; 9 bases match TRBD2. The source is a woman between 40 and 55 years old with COVID-19, enrolled during active disease. The sequencing input was peripheral blood. CDR3 region: CASSTAGGGTDTQYF. CDR3 DNA: TGTGCCAGTAGTACAGCGGGGGGAGGCACAGATACGCAGTATTTT.